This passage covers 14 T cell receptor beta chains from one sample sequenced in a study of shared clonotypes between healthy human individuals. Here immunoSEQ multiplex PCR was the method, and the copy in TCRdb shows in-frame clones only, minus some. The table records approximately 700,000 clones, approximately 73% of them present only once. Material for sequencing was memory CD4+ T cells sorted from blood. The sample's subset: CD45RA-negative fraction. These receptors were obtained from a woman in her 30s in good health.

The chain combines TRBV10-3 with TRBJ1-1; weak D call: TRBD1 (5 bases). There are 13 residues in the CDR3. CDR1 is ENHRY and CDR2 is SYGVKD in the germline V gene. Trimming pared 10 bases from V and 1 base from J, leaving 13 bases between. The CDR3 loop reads CATGPGGNTEAFF. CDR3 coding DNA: TGTGCCACCGGACCGGGGGGGAACACTGAAGCTTTCTTT.

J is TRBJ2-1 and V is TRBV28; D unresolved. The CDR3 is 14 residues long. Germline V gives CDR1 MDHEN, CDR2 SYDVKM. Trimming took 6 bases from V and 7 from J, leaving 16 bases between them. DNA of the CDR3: TGTGCCAGCAGCCGAGTCGCCGTTCGGAATGAGCAGTTCTTC. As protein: CASSRVAVRNEQFF.

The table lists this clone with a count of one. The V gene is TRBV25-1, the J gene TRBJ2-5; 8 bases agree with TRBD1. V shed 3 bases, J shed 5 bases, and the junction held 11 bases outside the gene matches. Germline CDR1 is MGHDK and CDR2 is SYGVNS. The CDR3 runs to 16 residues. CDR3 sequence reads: CASSDRGLHQWETQYF. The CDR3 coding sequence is TGTGCCAGCAGTGACAGGGGGCTCCATCAATGGGAGACCCAGTACTTC.

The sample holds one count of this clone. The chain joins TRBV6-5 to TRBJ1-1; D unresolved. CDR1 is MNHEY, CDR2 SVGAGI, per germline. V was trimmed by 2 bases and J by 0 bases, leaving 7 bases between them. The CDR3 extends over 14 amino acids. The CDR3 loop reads CASSYGVVNTEAFF. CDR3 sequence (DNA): TGTGCCAGCAGTTACGGGGTGGTGAACACTGAAGCTTTCTTT.

The CDR3, as DNA: TGTGCCAGCAGCTTCCGGGCTTCCTACAATGAGCAGTTCTTC. Translating gives CASSFRASYNEQFF. This chain joins TRBV7-3 and TRBJ2-1; no firm D call. Per germline, CDR1 SGHTA and CDR2 FQGTGA. V was pared by 3 bases and J by 1 base, with 7 bases between. The CDR3 is 14 amino acids.

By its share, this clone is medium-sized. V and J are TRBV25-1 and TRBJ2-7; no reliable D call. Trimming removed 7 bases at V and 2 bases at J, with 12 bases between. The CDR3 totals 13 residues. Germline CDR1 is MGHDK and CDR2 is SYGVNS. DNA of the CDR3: TGTGCCAGCATCGGGCACGACCCCTACGAGCAGTACTTC. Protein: CASIGHDPYEQYF.

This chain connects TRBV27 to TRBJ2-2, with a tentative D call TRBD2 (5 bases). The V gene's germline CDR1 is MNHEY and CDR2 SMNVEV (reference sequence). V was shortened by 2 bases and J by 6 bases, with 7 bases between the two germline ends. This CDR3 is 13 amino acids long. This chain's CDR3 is CASSLRGPGELFF. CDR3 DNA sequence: TGTGCCAGCAGTTTACGGGGTCCCGGGGAGCTGTTTTTT.

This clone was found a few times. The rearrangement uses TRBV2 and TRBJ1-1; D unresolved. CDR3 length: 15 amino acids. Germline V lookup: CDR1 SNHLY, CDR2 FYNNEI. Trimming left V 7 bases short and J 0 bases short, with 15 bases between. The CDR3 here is CASTPRDDLNTEAFF. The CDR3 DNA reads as TGTGCCAGCACCCCGCGAGACGATTTGAACACTGAAGCTTTCTTT. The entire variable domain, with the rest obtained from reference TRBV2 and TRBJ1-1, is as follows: EPEVTQTPSHQVTQMGQEVILRCVPISNHLYFYWYRQILGQKVEFLVSFYNNEISEKSEIFDDQFSVERPDGSNFTLKIRSTKLEDSAMYFCASTPRDDLNTEAFFGQGTRLTVV.

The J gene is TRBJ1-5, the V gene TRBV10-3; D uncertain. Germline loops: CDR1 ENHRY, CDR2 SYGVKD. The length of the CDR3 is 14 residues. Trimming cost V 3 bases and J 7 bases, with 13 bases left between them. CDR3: CAISEQSYDQPQHF. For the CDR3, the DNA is TGTGCCATCAGTGAACAGTCCTACGACCAGCCCCAGCATTTT.

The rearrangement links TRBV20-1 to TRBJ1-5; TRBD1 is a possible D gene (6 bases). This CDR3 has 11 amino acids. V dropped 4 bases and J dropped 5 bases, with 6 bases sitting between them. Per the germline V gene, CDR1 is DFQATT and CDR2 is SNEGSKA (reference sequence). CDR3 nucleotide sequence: TGCAGTGCTAAGGGGGATCAGCCCCAGCATTTT. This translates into CSAKGDQPQHF.

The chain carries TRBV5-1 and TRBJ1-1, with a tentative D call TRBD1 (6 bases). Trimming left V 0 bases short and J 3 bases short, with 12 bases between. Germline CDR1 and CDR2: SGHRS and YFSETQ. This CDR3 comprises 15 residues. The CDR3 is CASSLVGGPDTEAFF. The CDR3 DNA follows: TGCGCCAGCAGCTTGGTGGGGGGGCCGGACACTGAAGCTTTCTTT.

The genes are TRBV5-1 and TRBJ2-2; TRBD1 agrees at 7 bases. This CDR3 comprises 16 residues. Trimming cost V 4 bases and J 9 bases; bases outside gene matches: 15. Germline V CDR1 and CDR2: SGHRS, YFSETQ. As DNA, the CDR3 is TGCGCCAGCAGCCTAGGACAGGCCACAAGGGCCTGGGAGCTGTTTTTT. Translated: CASSLGQATRAWELFF.

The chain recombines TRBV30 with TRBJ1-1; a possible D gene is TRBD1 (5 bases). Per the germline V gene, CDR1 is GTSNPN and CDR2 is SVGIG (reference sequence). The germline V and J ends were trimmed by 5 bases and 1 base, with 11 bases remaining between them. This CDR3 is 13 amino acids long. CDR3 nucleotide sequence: TGTGCCTGGGGGGCGACGGGGAACACTGAAGCTTTCTTT. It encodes CAWGATGNTEAFF.

Here the CDR3 reads CASSPGGHGSNQPQHF. CDR3 bases: TGTGCCAGTAGTCCAGGGGGGCACGGTAGCAATCAGCCCCAGCATTTT. The chain combines TRBV19 with TRBJ1-5, with TRBD1 identical over 7 bases. CDR3 length equals 16 residues. V gave up 5 bases and J gave up 0 bases; unmatched junction bases: 7. Germline values: CDR1 LNHDA, CDR2 SQIVND (reference sequence).